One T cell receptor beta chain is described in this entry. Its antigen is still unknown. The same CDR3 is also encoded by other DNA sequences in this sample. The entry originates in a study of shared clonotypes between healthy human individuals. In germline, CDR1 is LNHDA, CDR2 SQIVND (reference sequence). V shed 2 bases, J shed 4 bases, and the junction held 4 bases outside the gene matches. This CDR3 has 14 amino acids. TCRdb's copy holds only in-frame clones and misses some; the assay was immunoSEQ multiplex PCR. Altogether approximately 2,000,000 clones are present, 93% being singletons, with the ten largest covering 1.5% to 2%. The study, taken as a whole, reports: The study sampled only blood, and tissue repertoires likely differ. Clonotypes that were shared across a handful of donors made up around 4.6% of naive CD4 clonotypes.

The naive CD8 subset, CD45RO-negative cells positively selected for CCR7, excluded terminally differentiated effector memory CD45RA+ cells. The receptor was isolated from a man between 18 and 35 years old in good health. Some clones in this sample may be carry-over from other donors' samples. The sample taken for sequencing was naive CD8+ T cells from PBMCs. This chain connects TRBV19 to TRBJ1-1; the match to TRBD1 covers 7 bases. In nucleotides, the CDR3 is TGTGCCAGTAGTATATCCAGGGGGAGCACTGAAGCTTTCTTT. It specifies CASSISRGSTEAFF.